The 2 T cell receptor beta chains below were found in one sample sequenced in a study of control samples from healthy donors and cancer patients. TCRdb's copy holds only in-frame clones and misses some; the assay was immunoSEQ multiplex PCR. The sample has more than 85,000 clones; about 90% are singletons. The sample taken for sequencing was blood. These receptors originate from a woman in her late teens or twenties in good health.

The CDR3 loop reads CASSLFNPQAETQYF. The CDR3 DNA sequence: TGTGCCAGCAGTTTATTCAACCCGCAAGCTGAGACCCAGTACTTC. The V gene is TRBV28, the J gene TRBJ2-5; D gene uncertain. The germline gives CDR1 MDHEN, CDR2 SYDVKM. The V end lost 1 base, the J end lost 5 bases, and 14 bases lay between the germline ends. CDR3 length: 15 amino acids.

This sequence joins TRBV30 and TRBJ1-3, with 9 bases fitting TRBD1. Germline V lookup: CDR1 GTSNPN, CDR2 SVGIG (reference sequence). CDR3 length equals 15 residues. Losses at the gene ends were 3 bases for V and 1 base for J; bases not matched to a gene: 4. CDR3: CAWSRGQGSGNTIYF. The CDR3, as DNA: TGTGCCTGGAGCCGGGGACAGGGATCTGGAAACACCATATATTTT.